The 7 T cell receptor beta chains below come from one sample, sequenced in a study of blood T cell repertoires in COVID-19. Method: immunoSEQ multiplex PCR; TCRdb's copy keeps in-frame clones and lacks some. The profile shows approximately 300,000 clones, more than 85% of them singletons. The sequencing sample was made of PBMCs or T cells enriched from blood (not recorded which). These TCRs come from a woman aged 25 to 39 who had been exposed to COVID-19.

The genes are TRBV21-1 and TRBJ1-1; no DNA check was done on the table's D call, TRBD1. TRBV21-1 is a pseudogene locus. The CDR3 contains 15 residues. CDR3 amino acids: CASSPRDRGLTEAFF. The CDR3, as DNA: TGTGCCAGCAGCCCCCGGGACAGGGGGCTAACTGAAGCTTTCTTT.

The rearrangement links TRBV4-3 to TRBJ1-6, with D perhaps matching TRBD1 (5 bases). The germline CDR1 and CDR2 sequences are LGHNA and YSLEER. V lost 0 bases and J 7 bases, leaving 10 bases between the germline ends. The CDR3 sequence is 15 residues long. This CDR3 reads CASSQDPGLNSPLHF. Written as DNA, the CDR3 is TGCGCCAGCAGCCAAGATCCAGGGTTGAATTCACCCCTCCACTTT.

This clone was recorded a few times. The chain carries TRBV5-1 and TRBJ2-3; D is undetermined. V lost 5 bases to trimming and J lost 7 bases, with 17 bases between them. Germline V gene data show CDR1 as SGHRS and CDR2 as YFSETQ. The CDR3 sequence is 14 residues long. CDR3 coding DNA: TGCGCCAGCAGTACAGAACCCTCGATGAATACGCAGTATTTT. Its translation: CASSTEPSMNTQYF.

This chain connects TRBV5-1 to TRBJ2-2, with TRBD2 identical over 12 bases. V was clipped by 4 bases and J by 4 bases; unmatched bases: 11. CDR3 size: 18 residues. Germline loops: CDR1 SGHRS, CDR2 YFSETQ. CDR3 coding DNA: TGCGCCAGCAGCGCACTAGCGGGGGGCTTCGGTGCCACCGGGGAGCTGTTTTTT. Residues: CASSALAGGFGATGELFF.

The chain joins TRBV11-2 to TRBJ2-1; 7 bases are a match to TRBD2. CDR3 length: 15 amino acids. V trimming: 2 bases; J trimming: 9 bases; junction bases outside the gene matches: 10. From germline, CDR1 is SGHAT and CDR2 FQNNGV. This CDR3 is CASSLKRGIYGEQFF. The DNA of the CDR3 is TGTGCCAGCAGCTTAAAGCGGGGAATTTATGGTGAGCAGTTCTTC.

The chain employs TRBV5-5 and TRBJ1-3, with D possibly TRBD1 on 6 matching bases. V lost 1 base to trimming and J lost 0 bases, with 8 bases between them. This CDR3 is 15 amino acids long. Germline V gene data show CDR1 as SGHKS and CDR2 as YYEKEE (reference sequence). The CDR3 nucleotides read TGTGCCAGCAGCTTGACAGGGCGCTCTGGAAACACCATATATTTT. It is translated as CASSLTGRSGNTIYF.

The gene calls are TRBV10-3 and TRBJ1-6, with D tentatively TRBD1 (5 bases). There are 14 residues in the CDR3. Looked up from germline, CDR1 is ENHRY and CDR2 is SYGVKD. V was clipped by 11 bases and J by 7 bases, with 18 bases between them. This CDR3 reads CAAANGGANSPLHF. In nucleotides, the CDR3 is TGTGCCGCGGCGAACGGTGGGGCCAATTCACCCCTCCACTTT.